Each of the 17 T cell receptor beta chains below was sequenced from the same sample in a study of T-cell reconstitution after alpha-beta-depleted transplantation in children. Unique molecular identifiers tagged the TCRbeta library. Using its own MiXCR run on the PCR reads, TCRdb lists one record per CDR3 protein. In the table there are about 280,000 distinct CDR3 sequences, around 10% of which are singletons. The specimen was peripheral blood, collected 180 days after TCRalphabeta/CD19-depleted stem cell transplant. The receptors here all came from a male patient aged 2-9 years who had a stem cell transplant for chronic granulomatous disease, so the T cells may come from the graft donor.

This chain's CDR3 is CASSFYLPGQGVEQYF. Written as DNA, the CDR3 is TGTGCCAGCAGTTTTTATCTCCCGGGACAGGGGGTCGAGCAGTACTTC. The rearrangement uses TRBV12-3 or TRBV12-4 and TRBJ2-7; 11 bases fit TRBD1. The CDR3 covers 16 residues. J gave up 6 bases and V 3 bases, and 10 bases lay outside the gene matches.

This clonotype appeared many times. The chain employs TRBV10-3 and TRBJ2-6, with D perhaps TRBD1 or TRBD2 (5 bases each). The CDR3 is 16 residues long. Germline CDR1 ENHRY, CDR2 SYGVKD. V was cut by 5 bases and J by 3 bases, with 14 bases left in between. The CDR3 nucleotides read TGTGCCATCAGTTTGGGGGAGATTCGTGGGGCCAACGTCCTGACTTTC. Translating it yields CAISLGEIRGANVLTF.

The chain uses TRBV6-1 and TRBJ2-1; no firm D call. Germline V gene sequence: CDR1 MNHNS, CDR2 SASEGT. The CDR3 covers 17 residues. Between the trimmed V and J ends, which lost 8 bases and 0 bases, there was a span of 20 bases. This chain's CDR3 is CASAPVTEFLSYNEQFF. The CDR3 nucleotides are TGTGCCAGCGCCCCAGTAACAGAGTTTCTCTCCTACAATGAGCAGTTCTTC.

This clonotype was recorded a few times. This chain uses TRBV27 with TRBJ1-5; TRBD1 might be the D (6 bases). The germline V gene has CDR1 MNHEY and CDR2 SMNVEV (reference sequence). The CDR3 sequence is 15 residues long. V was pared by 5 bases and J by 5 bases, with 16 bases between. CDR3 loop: CASSLLRGGDQPQHF. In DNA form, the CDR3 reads TGTGCCAGCAGTCTGCTCAGGGGAGGGGATCAGCCCCAGCATTTT.

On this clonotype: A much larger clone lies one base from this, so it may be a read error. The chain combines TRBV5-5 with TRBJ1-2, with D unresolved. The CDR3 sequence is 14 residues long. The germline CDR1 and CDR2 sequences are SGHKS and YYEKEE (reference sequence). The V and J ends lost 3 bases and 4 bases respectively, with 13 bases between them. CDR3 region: CASSSQVVTYGYTF. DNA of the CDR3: TGTGCCAGCAGCTCCCAAGTTGTTACCTATGGCTACACCTTC.

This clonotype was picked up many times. The CDR3 region has the DNA TGTGCCAGCAGTTTTCGGGGGCGGGGGGTAGCTCACAATGAGCAGTTCTTC. It yields the protein CASSFRGRGVAHNEQFF. The rearrangement uses TRBV12-3 or TRBV12-4 and TRBJ2-1; 8 bases are shared with TRBD2. With 3 bases clipped from V and 5 bases from J, the junction kept 12 bases outside the gene matches. The CDR3 sequence is 17 residues long.

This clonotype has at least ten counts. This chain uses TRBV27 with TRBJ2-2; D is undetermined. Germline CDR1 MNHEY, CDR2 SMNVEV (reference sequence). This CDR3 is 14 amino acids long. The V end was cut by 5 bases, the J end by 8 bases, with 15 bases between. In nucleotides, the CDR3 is TGTGCCAGCAGTCAGTCCACTACCGGGGGGGAGCTGTTTTTT. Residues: CASSQSTTGGELFF.

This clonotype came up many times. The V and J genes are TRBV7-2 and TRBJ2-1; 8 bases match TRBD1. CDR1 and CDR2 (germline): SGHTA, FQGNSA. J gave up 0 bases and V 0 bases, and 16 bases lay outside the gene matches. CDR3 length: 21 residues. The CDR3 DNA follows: TGTGCCAGCAGCTTAGCGCTTGGGGGCAGGGGGCGTTTCTCCTCCTACAATGAGCAGTTCTTC. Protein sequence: CASSLALGGRGRFSSYNEQFF.

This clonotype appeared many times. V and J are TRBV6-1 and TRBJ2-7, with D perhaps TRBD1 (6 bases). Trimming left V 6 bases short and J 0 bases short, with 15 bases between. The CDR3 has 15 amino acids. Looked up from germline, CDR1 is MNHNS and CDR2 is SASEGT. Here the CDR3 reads CASRGDQQGSYEQYF. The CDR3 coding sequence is TGTGCCAGCAGGGGGGACCAACAGGGCTCCTACGAGCAGTACTTC.

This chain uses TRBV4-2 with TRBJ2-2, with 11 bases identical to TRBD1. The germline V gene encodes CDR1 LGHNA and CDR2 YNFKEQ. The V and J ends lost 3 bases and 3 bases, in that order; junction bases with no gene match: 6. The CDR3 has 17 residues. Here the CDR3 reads CASSHPGQGADTGELFF. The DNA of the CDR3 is TGTGCCAGCAGCCATCCCGGACAGGGGGCTGACACCGGGGAGCTGTTTTTT.

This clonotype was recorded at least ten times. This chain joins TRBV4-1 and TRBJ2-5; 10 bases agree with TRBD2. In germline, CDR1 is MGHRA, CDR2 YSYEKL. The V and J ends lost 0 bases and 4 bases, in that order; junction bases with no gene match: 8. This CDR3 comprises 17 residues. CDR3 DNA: TGCGCCAGCAGCCAAGATAGGAGCGGGAGGGCCGGAGAGACCCAGTACTTC. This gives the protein CASSQDRSGRAGETQYF.

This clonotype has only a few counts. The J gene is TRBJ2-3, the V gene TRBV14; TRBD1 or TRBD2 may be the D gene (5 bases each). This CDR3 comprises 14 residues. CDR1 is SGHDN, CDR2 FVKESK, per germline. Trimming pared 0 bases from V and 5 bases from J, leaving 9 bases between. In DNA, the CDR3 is TGTGCCAGCAGCCAAGATCTGGGGGTAGATACGCAGTATTTT. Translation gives CASSQDLGVDTQYF.

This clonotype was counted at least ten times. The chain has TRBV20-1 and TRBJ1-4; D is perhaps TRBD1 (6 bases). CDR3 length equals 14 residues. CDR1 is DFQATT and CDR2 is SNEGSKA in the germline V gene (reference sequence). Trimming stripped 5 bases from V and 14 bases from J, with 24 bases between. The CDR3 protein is CSAPRGRSRGRLFF. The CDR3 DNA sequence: TGCAGTGCTCCGAGGGGGAGGTCGAGGGGGAGGCTGTTTTTT.

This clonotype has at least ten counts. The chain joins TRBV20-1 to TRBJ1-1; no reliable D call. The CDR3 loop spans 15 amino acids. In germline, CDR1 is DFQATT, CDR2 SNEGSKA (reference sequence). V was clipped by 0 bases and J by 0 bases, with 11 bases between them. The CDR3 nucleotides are TGCAGTGCTAGAGATGGGCCCCTTATGAACACTGAAGCTTTCTTT. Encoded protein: CSARDGPLMNTEAFF.

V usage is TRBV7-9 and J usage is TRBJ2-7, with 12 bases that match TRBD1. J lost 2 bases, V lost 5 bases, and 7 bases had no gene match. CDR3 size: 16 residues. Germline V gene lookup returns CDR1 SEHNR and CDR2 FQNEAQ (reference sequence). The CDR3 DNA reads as TGTGCCAGCAGCCAAATGGGACAGGGGGCAGCCTACGAGCAGTACTTC. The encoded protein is CASSQMGQGAAYEQYF.

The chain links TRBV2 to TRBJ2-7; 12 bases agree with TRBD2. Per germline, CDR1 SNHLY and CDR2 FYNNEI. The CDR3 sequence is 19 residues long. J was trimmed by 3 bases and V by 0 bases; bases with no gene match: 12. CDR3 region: CASSEALLAGGPLNYEQYF. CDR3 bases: TGTGCCAGCAGTGAAGCGCTCCTAGCGGGGGGGCCCCTGAACTACGAGCAGTACTTC.

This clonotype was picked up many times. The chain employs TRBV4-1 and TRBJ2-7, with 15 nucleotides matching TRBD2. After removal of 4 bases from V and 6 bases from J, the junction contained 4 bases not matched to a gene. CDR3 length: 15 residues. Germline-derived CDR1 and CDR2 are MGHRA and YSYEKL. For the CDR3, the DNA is TGCGCCAGCAGCCGAGGACTAGCGGGGGGGCCCGAGCAGTACTTC. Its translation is CASSRGLAGGPEQYF.